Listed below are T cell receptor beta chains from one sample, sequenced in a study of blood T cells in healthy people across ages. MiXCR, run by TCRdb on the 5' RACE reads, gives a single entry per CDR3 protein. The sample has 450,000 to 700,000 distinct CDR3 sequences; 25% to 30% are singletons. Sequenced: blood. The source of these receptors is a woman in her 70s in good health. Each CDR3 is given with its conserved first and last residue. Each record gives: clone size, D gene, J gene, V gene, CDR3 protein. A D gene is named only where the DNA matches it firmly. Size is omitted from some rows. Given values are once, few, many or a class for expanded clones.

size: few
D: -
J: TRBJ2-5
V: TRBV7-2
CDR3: CASSSAGRTQYF

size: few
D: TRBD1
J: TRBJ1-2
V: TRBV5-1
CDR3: CASSMETGGRGGYTF

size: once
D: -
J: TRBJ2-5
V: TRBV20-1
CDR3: CSASMAAIVTETQYF

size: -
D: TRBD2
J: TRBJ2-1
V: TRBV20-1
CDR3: CSAGVAGGRPGSYNEQFF

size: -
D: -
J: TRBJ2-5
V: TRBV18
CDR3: CASSPPQGQETQYF

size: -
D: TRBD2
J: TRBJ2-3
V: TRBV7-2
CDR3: CASSLQSGGFTDTQYF

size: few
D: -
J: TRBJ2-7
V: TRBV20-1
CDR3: CSASGGTYEQYF

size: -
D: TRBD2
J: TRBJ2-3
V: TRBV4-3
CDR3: CASSHQLAGNTDTQYF

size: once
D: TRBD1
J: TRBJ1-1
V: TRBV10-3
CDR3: CAISDHRGGDTEAFF

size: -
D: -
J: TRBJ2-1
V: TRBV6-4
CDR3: CASSDSGGEQFF

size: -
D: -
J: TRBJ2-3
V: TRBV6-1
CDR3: CASSEARADTQYF

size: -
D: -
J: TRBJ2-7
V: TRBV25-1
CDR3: CASSDDSLFGCEQYF

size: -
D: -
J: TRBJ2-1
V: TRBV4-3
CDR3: CASSQDLAVNEQFF

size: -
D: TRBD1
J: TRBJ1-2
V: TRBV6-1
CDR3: CASSDHSAGQGVEGYGYTF

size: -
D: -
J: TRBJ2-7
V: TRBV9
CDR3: CASSAGVSSYEQYF

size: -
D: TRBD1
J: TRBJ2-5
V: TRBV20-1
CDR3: CSSSGQGQETQYF

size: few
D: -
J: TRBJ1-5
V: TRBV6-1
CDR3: CASRRRRGGSNQPQHF

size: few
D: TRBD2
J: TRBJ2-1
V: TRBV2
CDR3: CASSPGRAKNEQFF

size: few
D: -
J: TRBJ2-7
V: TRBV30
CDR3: CAWSKFTELDEQYF

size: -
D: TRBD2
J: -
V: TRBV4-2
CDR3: CASSQASGVTYYEQYF

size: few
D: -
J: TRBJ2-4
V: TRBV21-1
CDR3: CASSKVADRGRRVAKNIQYF

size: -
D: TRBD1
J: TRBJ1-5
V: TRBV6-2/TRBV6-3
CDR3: CASSYGTGGGQPQHF

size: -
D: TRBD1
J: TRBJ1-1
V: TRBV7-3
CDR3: CASSLYQGQVSTEAFF

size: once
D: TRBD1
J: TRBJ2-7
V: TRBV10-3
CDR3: CAISESYAGTGYEQYF

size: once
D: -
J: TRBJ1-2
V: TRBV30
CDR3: CAWEGGRYTF

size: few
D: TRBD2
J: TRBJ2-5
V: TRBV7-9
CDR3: CASVLAGVQETQYF

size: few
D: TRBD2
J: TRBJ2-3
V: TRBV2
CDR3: CASIYSGSTDTQYF

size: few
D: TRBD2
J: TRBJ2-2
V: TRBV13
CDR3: CASSPRNPLAGDDTGELFF

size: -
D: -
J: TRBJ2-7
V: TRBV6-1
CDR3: CASRLSMTGPYEQYF

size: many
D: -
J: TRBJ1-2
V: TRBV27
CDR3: CASSLDLNYGYTF

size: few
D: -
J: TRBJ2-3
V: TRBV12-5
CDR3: CASGSSSDTQYF

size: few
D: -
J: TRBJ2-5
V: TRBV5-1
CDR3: CASSRNGATQETQYF

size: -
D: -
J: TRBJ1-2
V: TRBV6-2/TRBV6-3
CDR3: CASSRSGVTQMYGYTF

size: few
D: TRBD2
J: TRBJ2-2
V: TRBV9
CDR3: CASSPRIAGDTGELFF

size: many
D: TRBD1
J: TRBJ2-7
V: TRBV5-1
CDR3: CASSLDRARGEQYF

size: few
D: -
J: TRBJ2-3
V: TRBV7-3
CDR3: CASSPFTRGADTQYF

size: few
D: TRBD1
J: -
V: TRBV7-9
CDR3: CASSEGQTYEQYF

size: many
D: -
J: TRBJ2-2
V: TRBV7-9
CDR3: CASSPWGENTGELFF

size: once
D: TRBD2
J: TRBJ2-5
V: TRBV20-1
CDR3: CSAPSGGAWEIQYF

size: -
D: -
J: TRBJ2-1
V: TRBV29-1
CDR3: CSVVVVPSGETQHF

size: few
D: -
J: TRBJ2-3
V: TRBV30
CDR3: CAWMGLWGADTQYF

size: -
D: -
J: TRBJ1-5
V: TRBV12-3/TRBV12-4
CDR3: CASSLKAGGGQPQHF

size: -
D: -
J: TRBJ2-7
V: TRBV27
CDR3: CASSLSGQAYEQYF

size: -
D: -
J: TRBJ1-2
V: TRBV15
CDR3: CATSTGGGVNYGYTF

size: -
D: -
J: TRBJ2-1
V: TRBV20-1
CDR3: CSAGQQRDSNEQFF

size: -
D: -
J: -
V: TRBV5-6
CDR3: CASSLETEQFF

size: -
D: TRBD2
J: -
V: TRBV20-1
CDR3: CSARTSGGPQETQYF

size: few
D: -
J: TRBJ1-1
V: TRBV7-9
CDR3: CASSLGGINTEAFF

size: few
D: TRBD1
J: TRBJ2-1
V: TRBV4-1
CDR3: CASSQDRGQRIEQFF

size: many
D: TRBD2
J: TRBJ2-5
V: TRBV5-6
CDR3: CASSLLGRGGVETQYF

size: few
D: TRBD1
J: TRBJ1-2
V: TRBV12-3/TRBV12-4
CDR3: CASSRRTGPNYGYTF

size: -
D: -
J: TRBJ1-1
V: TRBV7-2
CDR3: CASTLDGARAEAFF